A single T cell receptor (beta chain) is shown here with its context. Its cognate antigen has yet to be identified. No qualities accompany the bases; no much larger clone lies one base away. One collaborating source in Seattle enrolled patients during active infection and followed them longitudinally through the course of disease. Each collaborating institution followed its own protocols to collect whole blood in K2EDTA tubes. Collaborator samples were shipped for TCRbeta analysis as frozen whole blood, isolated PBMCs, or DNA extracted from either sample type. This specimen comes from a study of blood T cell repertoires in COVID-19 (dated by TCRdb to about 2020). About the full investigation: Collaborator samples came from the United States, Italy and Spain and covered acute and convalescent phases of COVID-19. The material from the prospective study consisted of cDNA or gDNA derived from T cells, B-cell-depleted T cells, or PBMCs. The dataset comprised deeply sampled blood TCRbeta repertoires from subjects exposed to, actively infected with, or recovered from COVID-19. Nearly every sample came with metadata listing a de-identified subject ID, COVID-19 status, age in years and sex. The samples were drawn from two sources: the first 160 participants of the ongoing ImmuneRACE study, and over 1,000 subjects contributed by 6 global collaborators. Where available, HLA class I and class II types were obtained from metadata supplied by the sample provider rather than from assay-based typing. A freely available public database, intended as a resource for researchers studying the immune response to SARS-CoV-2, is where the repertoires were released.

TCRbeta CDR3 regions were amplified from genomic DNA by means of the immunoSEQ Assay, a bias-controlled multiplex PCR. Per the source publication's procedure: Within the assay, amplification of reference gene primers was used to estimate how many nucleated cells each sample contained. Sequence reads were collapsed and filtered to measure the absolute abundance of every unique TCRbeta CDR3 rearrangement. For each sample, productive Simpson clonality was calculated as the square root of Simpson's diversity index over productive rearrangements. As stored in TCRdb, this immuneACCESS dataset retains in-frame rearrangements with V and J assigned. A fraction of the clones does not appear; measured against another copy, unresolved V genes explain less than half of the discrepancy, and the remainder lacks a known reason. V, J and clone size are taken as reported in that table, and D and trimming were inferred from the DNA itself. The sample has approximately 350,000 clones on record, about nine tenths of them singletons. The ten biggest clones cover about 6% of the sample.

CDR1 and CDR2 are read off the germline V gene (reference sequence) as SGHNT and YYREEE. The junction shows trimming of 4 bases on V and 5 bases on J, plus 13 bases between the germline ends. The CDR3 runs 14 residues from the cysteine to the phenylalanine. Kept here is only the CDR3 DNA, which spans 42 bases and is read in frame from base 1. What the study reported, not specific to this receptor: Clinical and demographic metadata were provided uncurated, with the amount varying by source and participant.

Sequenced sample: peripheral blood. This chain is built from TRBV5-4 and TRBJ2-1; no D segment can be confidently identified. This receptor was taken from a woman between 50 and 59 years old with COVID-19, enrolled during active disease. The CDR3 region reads CASSPSNTNNEQFF. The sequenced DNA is TGTGCCAGCAGCCCTAGTAACACAAACAATGAGCAGTTCTTC.